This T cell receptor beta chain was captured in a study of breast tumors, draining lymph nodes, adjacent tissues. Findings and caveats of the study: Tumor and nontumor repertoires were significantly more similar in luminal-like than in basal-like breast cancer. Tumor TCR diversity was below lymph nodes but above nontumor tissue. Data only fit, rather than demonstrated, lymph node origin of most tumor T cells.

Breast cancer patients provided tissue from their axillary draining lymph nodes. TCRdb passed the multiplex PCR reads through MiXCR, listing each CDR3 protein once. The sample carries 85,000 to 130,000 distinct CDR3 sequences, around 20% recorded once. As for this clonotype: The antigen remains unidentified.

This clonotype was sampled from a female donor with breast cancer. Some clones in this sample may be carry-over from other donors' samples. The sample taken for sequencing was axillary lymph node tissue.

Written as DNA, the CDR3 is TGTGCCAGTAGTATTCGGAGCGGGAGAACCGGGGAGCTGTTTTTT. Translated, it gives CASSIRSGRTGELFF. The chain recombines TRBV19 with TRBJ2-2; TRBD2 matches 8 bases. V shed 3 bases and J 5 bases; nucleotides not matched to a gene: 5. Germline-derived CDR1 and CDR2 are LNHDA and SQIVND (reference sequence). This CDR3 region has 15 residues.